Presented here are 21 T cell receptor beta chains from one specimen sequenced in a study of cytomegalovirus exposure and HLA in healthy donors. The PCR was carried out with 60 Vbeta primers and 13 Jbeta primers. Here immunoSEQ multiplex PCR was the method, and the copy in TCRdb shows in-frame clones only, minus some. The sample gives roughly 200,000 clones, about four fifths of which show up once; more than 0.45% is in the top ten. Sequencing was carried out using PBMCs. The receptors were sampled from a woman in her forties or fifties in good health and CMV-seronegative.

DNA for the CDR3: TGTGCCAGCAGCTACGCAGCGGGGGGGCAGGGCATTCAGTACTTC. This encodes CASSYAAGGQGIQYF. The chain links TRBV2 to TRBJ2-4; 10 nucleotides match TRBD2. The V segment lost 6 bases and the J segment 9 bases; nucleotides outside the gene matches: 11. Germline CDR1 is SNHLY and CDR2 is FYNNEI. The CDR3 runs to 15 residues.

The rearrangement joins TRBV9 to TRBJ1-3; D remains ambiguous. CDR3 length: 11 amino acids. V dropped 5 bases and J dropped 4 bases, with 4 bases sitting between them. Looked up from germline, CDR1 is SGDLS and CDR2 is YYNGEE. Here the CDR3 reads CASSLGNTIYF. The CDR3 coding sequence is TGTGCCAGCAGTTTAGGAAACACCATATATTTT.

Here the CDR3 DNA reads TGTGCCAGCAGCGTTGGAGGACTAGCTGCCGAGCAGTACTTC. This encodes CASSVGGLAAEQYF. The rearrangement links TRBV9 to TRBJ2-7; 8 bases map to TRBD2. The CDR3 loop spans 14 amino acids. J lost 6 bases, V lost 2 bases, and 7 bases had no gene match. Germline V lookup: CDR1 SGDLS, CDR2 YYNGEE.

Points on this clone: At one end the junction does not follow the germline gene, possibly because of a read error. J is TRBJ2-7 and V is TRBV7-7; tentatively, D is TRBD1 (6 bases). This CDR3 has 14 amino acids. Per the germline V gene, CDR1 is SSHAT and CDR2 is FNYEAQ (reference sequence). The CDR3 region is CASSLGAGVGEQYF. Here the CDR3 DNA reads TGTGCTAGCAGCTTGGGCGCAGGGGTAGGCGAGCAGTACTTC.

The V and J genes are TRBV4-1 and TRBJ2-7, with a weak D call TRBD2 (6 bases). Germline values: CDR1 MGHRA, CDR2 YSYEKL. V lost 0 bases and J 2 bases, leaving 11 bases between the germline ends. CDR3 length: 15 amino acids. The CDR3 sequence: CASSQDWGVTYEQYF. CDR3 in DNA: TGCGCCAGCAGCCAAGACTGGGGGGTGACCTACGAGCAGTACTTC.

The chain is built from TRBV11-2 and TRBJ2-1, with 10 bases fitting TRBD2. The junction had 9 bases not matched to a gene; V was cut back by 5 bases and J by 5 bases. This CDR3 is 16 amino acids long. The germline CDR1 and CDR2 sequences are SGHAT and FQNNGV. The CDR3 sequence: CASSALLAGDNNEQFF. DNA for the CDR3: TGTGCCAGCAGCGCCTTGCTAGCGGGAGACAACAATGAGCAGTTCTTC.

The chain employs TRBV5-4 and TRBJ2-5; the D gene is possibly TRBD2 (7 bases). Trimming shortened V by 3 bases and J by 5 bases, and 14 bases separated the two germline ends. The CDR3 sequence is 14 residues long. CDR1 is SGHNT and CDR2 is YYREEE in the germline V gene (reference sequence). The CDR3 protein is CASSYGGAEETQYF. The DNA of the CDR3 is TGTGCCAGCAGCTATGGGGGGGCGGAGGAGACCCAGTACTTC. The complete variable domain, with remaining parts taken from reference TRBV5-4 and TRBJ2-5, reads ETGVTQSPTHLIKTRGQQVTLRCSSQSGHNTVSWYQQALGQGPQFIFQYYREEENGRGNFPPRFSGLQFPNYSSELNVNALELDDSALYLCASSYGGAEETQYFGPGTRLLVL.

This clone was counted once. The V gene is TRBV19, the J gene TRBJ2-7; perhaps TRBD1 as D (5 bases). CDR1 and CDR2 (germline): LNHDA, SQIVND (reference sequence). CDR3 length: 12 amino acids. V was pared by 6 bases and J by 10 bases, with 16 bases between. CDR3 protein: CASRGLGGDQYF. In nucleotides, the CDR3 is TGTGCCAGTAGGGGGCTGGGCGGAGACCAGTACTTC.

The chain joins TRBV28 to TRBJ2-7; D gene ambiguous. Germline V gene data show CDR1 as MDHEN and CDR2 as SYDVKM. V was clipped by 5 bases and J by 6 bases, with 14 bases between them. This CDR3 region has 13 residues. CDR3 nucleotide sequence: TGTGCCAGCAGTCCGCCGCAGGATCGCGAGCAGTACTTC. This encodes CASSPPQDREQYF.

The CDR3 sequence: CSGGQPAPQETQYF. The CDR3 nucleotides are TGCAGCGGGGGACAACCGGCTCCCCAAGAGACCCAGTACTTC. This chain joins TRBV29-1 and TRBJ2-5; tentative D call: TRBD1 (6 bases). Germline CDR1 SQVTM, CDR2 ANQGSEA. The CDR3 is 14 residues long. V shed 7 bases and J shed 1 base, with 16 bases lying between them.

CDR3 nucleotides: TGTGCCAGCAGCACCCGTGGCAGGGGGCCCACTGAAGCTTTCTTT. The encoded protein is CASSTRGRGPTEAFF. The chain carries TRBV7-6 and TRBJ1-1, with 8 bases aligning to TRBD1. The CDR3 contains 15 residues. Germline V gene data show CDR1 as SGHVS and CDR2 as FNYEAQ. The junction had 9 bases not matched to a gene; V was cut back by 5 bases and J by 4 bases.

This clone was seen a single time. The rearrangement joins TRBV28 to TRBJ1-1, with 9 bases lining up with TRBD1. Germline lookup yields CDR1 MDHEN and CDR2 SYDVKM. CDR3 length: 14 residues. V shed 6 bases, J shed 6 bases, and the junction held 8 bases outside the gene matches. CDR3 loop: CASSQGQGGAEAFF. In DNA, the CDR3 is TGTGCCAGCAGCCAGGGACAGGGAGGCGCTGAAGCTTTCTTT.

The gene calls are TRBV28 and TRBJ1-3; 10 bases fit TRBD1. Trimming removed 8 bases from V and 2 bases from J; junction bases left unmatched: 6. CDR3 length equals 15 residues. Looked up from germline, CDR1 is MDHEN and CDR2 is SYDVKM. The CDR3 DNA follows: TGTGCCAGCGGGACAGGGGCGGCCACTGGAAACACCATATATTTT. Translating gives CASGTGAATGNTIYF.

The CDR3 here is CASSTEHTGELFF. The DNA of the CDR3 is TGTGCCAGTAGTACTGAGCATACCGGGGAGCTGTTTTTT. The chain has TRBV19 and TRBJ2-2; the D is unclear. This CDR3 contains 13 residues. The V gene lost 4 bases and the J gene lost 5 bases, with 8 bases spanning the gap. CDR1 is LNHDA and CDR2 is SQIVND in the germline V gene (reference sequence).

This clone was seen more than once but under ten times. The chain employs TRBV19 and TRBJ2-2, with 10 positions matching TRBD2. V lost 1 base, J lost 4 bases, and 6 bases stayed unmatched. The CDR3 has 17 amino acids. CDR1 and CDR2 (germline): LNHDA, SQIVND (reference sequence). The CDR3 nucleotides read TGTGCCAGTAGTATAGGGGGGCTAGCGGGGGCCACCGGGGAGCTGTTTTTT. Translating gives CASSIGGLAGATGELFF.

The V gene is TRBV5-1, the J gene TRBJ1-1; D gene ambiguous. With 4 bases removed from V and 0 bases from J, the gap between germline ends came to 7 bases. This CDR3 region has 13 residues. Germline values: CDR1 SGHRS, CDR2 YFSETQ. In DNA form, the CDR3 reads TGCGCCAGCAGCCTCGACATGAACACTGAAGCTTTCTTT. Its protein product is CASSLDMNTEAFF.

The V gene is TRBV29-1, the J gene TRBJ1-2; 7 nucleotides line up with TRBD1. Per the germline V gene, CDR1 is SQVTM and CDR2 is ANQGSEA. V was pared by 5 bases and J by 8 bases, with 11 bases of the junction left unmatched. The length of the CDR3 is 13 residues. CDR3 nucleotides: TGCAGCGTTATGACAGGGATCCTCAGAGGCTACACCTTC. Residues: CSVMTGILRGYTF.

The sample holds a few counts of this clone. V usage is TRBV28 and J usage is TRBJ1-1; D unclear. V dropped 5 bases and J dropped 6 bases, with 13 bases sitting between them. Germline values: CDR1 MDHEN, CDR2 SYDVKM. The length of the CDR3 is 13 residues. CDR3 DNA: TGTGCCAGCAGTCTGCGGAGGCAGCCTGAAGCTTTCTTT. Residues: CASSLRRQPEAFF. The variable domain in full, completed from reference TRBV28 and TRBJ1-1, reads DVKVTQSSRYLVKRTGEKVFLECVQDMDHENMFWYRQDPGLGLRLIYFSYDVKMKEKGDIPEGYSVSREKKERFSLILESASTNQTSMYLCASSLRRQPEAFFGQGTRLTVV.

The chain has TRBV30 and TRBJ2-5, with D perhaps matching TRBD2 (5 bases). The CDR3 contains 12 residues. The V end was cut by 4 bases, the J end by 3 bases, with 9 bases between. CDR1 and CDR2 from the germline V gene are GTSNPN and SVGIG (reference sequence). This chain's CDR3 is CAWNPGKETQYF. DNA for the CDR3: TGTGCCTGGAATCCGGGAAAAGAGACCCAGTACTTC.

The CDR3 DNA follows: TGTGCCAGCTCTTCGGACAGGGGTAACGCTTTCTTT. It specifies CASSSDRGNAFF. The chain uses TRBV18 and TRBJ1-1, with TRBD1 identical over 9 bases. Germline CDR1 KGHSH, CDR2 LQKENI. Unmatched junction bases numbered 7, after V lost 6 bases and J lost 11 bases. The CDR3 totals 12 residues.

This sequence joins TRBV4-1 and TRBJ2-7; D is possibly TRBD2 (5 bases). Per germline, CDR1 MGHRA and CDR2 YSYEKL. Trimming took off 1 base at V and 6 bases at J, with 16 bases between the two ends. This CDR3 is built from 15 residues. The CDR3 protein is CASSQGIPLVGEQYF. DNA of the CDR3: TGCGCCAGCAGCCAAGGAATCCCACTAGTTGGCGAGCAGTACTTC.